Sequencing of this T cell receptor (beta chain) was carried out in a study of cytomegalovirus exposure and HLA in healthy donors. Details on this clone: The antigen is unknown.

Study-level results: HLA restriction was apparent for most CMV-associated TCR beta chains in a later analysis. Reportedly, a later analysis found an Asian-associated ancestry cluster had fewer N-insertions than the roughly 670-donor mean. An analysis done earlier found most TCR beta V segments productive about 87% or about 30% of the time.

The PCR employed 60 Vbeta primers together with 13 Jbeta primers. This table comes from immunoSEQ multiplex PCR, and its TCRdb copy is limited to in-frame clones, with some not included. The sample includes over 100,000 clones, about 77% of them seen just once. Trimming took 8 bases from V and 1 from J; bases not matched to a gene: 4. Germline V gives CDR1 SNHLY, CDR2 FYNNEI. The CDR3 runs to 14 residues. This chain links TRBV2 with TRBJ2-2, with 7 bases that match TRBD1. This receptor was identified in a woman between 40 and 50 years old in good health and CMV-seronegative. Sequenced: PBMCs. The CDR3 reads CASQTGMNTGELFF. CDR3 coding DNA: TGTGCCAGCCAGACAGGGATGAACACCGGGGAGCTGTTTTTT.